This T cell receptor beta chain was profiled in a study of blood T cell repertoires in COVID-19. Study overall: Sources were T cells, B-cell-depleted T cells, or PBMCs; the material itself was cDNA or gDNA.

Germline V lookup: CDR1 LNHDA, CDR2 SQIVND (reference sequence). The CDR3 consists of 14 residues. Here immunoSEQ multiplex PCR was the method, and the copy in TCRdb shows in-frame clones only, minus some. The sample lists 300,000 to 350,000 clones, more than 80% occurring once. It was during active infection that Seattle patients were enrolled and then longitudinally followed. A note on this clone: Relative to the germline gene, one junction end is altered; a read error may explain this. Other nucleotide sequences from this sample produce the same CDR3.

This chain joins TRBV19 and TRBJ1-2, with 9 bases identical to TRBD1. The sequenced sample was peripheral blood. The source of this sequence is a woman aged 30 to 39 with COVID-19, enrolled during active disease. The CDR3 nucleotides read TGTGCCAGTCGGAACAGGGGGCAGAACTATGGTTACACCTTC. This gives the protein CASRNRGQNYGYTF.